These T cell receptor beta chains were read from a single sample in a study of shared clonotypes between healthy human individuals. Sequenced by immunoSEQ multiplex PCR; TCRdb stores in-frame clones only, minus some. This table has about 2.1 million clones, roughly 95% appearing once. The specimen was naive CD8+ T cells from PBMCs. The receptors derive from a man younger than 35 in good health. Some clones in this sample may be carry-over from other donors' samples. Both conserved end residues are part of each CDR3. Fields, in order: clone size, V gene, CDR3 length, D gene, J gene, CDR3 protein, CDR3 DNA. The D gene is left open where the match is weak. The listing skips clone size in some rows; elsewhere it reads once, few, many or a size class.

clone_size: .
v_call: TRBV27
cdr3_length: 15
d_call: TRBD1
j_call: TRBJ2-3
cdr3_aa: CASSWTGTGIDTQYF
cdr3_nt: TGTGCCAGCAGCTGGACCGGGACAGGGATAGATACGCAGTATTTT

clone_size: .
v_call: TRBV27
cdr3_length: 14
d_call: TRBD1
j_call: TRBJ2-7
cdr3_aa: CASSAGQVPYEQYF
cdr3_nt: TGTGCCAGCAGTGCGGGACAGGTGCCCTACGAGCAGTACTTC

clone_size: .
v_call: TRBV11-2
cdr3_length: 13
d_call: .
j_call: TRBJ2-1
cdr3_aa: CASKGSSYNEQFF
cdr3_nt: TGTGCCAGCAAAGGGAGCTCCTACAATGAGCAGTTCTTC

clone_size: .
v_call: TRBV5-1
cdr3_length: 19
d_call: TRBD2
j_call: TRBJ2-2
cdr3_aa: CASTLNRDYSIGVPGELFF
cdr3_nt: TGCGCCAGCACCTTAAACCGGGACTACTCCATCGGGGTCCCCGGGGAGCTGTTTTTT

clone_size: .
v_call: TRBV5-4
cdr3_length: 16
d_call: TRBD1
j_call: TRBJ2-6
cdr3_aa: CASSSTGAGGANVLTF
cdr3_nt: TGTGCCAGCAGCTCAACAGGGGCGGGCGGGGCCAACGTCCTGACTTTC

clone_size: .
v_call: TRBV19
cdr3_length: 15
d_call: .
j_call: TRBJ2-5
cdr3_aa: CASSPRTQGGETQYF
cdr3_nt: TGTGCCAGTAGTCCCAGAACACAGGGTGGCGAGACCCAGTACTTC

clone_size: .
v_call: TRBV10-2
cdr3_length: 14
d_call: .
j_call: TRBJ2-1
cdr3_aa: CASRLYSSYNEQFF
cdr3_nt: TGCGCCAGCAGACTCTACAGCTCCTACAATGAGCAGTTCTTC

clone_size: .
v_call: TRBV4-1
cdr3_length: 15
d_call: .
j_call: TRBJ2-2
cdr3_aa: CASSHPLVASGELFF
cdr3_nt: TGCGCCAGCAGCCACCCCCTAGTAGCGTCCGGGGAGCTGTTTTTT

clone_size: .
v_call: TRBV4-3
cdr3_length: 15
d_call: TRBD1
j_call: TRBJ2-3
cdr3_aa: CASSHRQGWTDTQYF
cdr3_nt: TGCGCCAGCAGCCATAGACAGGGGTGGACAGATACGCAGTATTTT

clone_size: .
v_call: TRBV28
cdr3_length: 16
d_call: .
j_call: TRBJ1-1
cdr3_aa: CASSSGAAKQDTEAFF
cdr3_nt: TGTGCCAGCAGTTCGGGGGCCGCTAAACAGGACACTGAAGCTTTCTTT

clone_size: .
v_call: TRBV28
cdr3_length: 15
d_call: .
j_call: TRBJ2-7
cdr3_aa: CASSSPGHNSYEQYF
cdr3_nt: TGTGCCAGCAGCAGCCCGGGACATAATTCCTACGAGCAGTACTTC

clone_size: .
v_call: TRBV27
cdr3_length: 14
d_call: .
j_call: TRBJ2-6
cdr3_aa: CASSLMPGANVLTF
cdr3_nt: TGTGCCAGCAGTTTAATGCCAGGGGCCAACGTCCTGACTTTC

clone_size: .
v_call: TRBV29-1
cdr3_length: 15
d_call: TRBD1
j_call: TRBJ1-1
cdr3_aa: CSALFFDRGFAEAFF
cdr3_nt: TGCAGCGCCCTTTTTTTCGACAGGGGGTTCGCTGAAGCTTTCTTT

clone_size: .
v_call: TRBV6-1
cdr3_length: 13
d_call: .
j_call: TRBJ1-2
cdr3_aa: CASSEFTNYGYTF
cdr3_nt: TGTGCCAGCAGTGAGTTTACTAACTATGGCTACACCTTC

clone_size: .
v_call: TRBV7-8
cdr3_length: 18
d_call: .
j_call: TRBJ2-1
cdr3_aa: CASSSPGAVTKKGNEQFF
cdr3_nt: TGTGCCAGCAGCTCCCCAGGGGCTGTCACGAAAAAGGGCAATGAGCAGTTCTTC

clone_size: .
v_call: TRBV28
cdr3_length: 20
d_call: .
j_call: TRBJ2-7
cdr3_aa: CASTRLLAARFDYSSYEQYF
cdr3_nt: TGTGCCAGCACCCGGTTGCTCGCGGCCAGATTTGATTATAGCTCCTACGAGCAGTACTTC

clone_size: .
v_call: TRBV7-2
cdr3_length: 18
d_call: .
j_call: TRBJ2-1
cdr3_aa: CASSSTSLRARGDNEQFF
cdr3_nt: TGTGCCAGCAGCTCTACCTCCTTGCGGGCGCGAGGTGACAATGAGCAGTTCTTC

clone_size: .
v_call: TRBV19
cdr3_length: 15
d_call: .
j_call: TRBJ1-1
cdr3_aa: CASSMSVTTDTEAFF
cdr3_nt: TGTGCCAGTAGTATGTCCGTTACAACGGATACTGAAGCTTTCTTT

clone_size: .
v_call: TRBV11-2
cdr3_length: 15
d_call: .
j_call: TRBJ2-2
cdr3_aa: CASSLVLWDAGELFF
cdr3_nt: TGTGCCAGCAGCTTAGTTCTCTGGGACGCCGGGGAGCTGTTTTTT

clone_size: .
v_call: TRBV14
cdr3_length: 15
d_call: TRBD2
j_call: TRBJ2-1
cdr3_aa: CASSQEGGSYNEQFF
cdr3_nt: TGTGCCAGCAGCCAAGAGGGCGGGAGCTACAATGAGCAGTTCTTC

clone_size: .
v_call: TRBV10-3
cdr3_length: 17
d_call: .
j_call: TRBJ2-6
cdr3_aa: CATLPGTADSGANVLTF
cdr3_nt: TGTGCCACCCTACCGGGGACCGCAGACTCTGGGGCCAACGTCCTGACTTTC

clone_size: once
v_call: TRBV9
cdr3_length: 18
d_call: .
j_call: TRBJ2-1
cdr3_aa: CASSRWGPAAEFYNEQFF
cdr3_nt: TGTGCCAGCAGCCGGTGGGGCCCAGCGGCCGAGTTTTACAATGAGCAGTTCTTC

clone_size: .
v_call: TRBV13
cdr3_length: 13
d_call: .
j_call: TRBJ2-2
cdr3_aa: CASSLGISRELFF
cdr3_nt: TGTGCCAGCAGCCTTGGAATAAGCCGGGAGCTGTTTTTT

clone_size: .
v_call: TRBV6-1
cdr3_length: 13
d_call: TRBD1
j_call: TRBJ1-1
cdr3_aa: CASEQGAGTEAFF
cdr3_nt: TGTGCCAGCGAACAGGGGGCAGGCACTGAAGCTTTCTTT

clone_size: .
v_call: TRBV29-1
cdr3_length: 16
d_call: TRBD2
j_call: TRBJ2-1
cdr3_aa: CSVEETRLAGGNEQFF
cdr3_nt: TGCAGCGTTGAAGAAACGCGGCTAGCGGGAGGCAATGAGCAGTTCTTC